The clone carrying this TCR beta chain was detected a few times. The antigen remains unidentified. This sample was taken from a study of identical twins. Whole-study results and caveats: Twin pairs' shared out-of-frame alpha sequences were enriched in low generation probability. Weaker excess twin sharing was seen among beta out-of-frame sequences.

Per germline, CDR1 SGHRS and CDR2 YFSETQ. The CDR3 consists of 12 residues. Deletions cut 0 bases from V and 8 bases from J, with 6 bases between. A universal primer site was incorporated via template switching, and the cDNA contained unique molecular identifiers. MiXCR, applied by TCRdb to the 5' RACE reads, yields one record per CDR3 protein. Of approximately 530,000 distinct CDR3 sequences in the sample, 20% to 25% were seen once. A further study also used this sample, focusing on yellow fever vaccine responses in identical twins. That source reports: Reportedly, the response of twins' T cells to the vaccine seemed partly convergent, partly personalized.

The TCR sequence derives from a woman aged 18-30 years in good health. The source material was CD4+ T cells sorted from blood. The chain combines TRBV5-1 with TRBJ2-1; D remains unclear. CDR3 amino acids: CASSLAAYEQFF. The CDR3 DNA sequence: TGCGCCAGCAGCTTGGCGGCCTATGAGCAGTTCTTC.